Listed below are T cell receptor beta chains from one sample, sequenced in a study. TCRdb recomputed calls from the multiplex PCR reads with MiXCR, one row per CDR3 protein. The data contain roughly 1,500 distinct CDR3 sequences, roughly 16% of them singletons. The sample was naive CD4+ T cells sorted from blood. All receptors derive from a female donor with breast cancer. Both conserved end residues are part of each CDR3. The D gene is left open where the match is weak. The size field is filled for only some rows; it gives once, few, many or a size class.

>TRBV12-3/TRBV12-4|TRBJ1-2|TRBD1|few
TGTGCCAGCAGTCTGGGACAGGGCGGCGGCTACACCTTC
CASSLGQGGGYTF
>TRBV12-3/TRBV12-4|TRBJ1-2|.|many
TGTGCCAGCAGCCGCGGAGGGGCCGGCTCTGTTGGTGGCTACACCTTC
CASSRGGAGSVGGYTF
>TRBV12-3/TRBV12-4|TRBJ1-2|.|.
TGTGCCAGAAGGCTTGAGAGGAGTCTTGGCTACACCTTC
CARRLERSLGYTF
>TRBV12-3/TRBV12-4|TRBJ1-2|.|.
TGTGCCAGCATCAACATGGTGGGCAACTATGGCTACACCTTC
CASINMVGNYGYTF
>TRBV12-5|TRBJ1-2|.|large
TGTGCTAGTAAGGTGGACTACTATGGCTACACCTTC
CASKVDYYGYTF
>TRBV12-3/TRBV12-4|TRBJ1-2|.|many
TGTGCCAGCAGTTCACTCCCTTCGGGAAGCTATGGCTACACCTTC
CASSSLPSGSYGYTF
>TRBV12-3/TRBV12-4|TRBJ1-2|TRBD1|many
TGTGCCAGCAGTTTCGGACAGGGCTATAACTATGGCTACACCTTC
CASSFGQGYNYGYTF
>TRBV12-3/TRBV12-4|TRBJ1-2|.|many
TGTGCCAGCAGTTTAGGGGAGATTGACTATGGCTACACCTTC
CASSLGEIDYGYTF
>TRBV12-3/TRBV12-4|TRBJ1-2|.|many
TGTGCCAGCAGTACCGGGGCCCACTATGGCTACACCTTC
CASSTGAHYGYTF
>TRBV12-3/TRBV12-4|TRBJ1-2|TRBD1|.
TGTGCCAGCAGGCCGCGACAGGGGTATGGCTACACCTTC
CASRPRQGYGYTF